What follows are 19 T cell receptor beta chains derived from one specimen sequenced in a study of CD8 T cells in ankylosing spondylitis. Regarding the study as a whole: Several highly homologous variants made up a TCR beta motif, and this motif appeared characteristic of ankylosing spondylitis blood.

TCRdb passed the 5' RACE reads through MiXCR, listing each CDR3 protein once. The sample holds roughly 440,000 distinct CDR3 sequences, 17% seen once. Their antigens remain unidentified. Sequencing used blood, either unsorted or a sorted T cell fraction (not recorded which). These receptor sequences come from a male donor with ankylosing spondylitis.

The genes are TRBV10-3 and TRBJ2-1, with D possibly being TRBD1 (6 bases). Trimming stripped 2 bases from V and 10 bases from J, with 15 bases between. Germline V gives CDR1 ENHRY, CDR2 SYGVKD. The CDR3 is 14 amino acids. The CDR3 is CAISENLVRGEQFF. The CDR3 nucleotides are TGTGCCATCAGTGAGAACCTTGTGAGGGGGGAGCAGTTCTTC.

V gene TRBV3-1 combines with J gene TRBJ2-2; 8 positions agree with TRBD2. Germline V gene lookup returns CDR1 LGHDT and CDR2 YNNKEL (reference sequence). Losses at the gene ends were 4 bases for V and 3 bases for J; bases not matched to a gene: 10. CDR3 length: 17 residues. This CDR3 is CASSRLKREWDTGELFF. CDR3 coding DNA: TGTGCCAGCAGCCGACTCAAGCGGGAGTGGGACACCGGGGAGCTGTTTTTT.

This clonotype was recorded a few times. The V and J genes are TRBV2 and TRBJ1-1, with D maybe TRBD1 (6 bases). V shed 6 bases and J shed 2 bases, with 22 bases lying between them. CDR3 length: 17 amino acids. Germline lookup yields CDR1 SNHLY and CDR2 FYNNEI. In DNA form, the CDR3 reads TGTGCCAGCAGGGACTATCCCACCAGGGGCTCAAACACTGAAGCTTTCTTT. Translating it yields CASRDYPTRGSNTEAFF.

This chain links TRBV7-8 with TRBJ2-3; D might be TRBD1 (6 bases). Deletions cut 3 bases from V and 2 bases from J, with 18 bases between. The V gene's germline CDR1 is SGHVS and CDR2 FQNEAQ. The CDR3 loop spans 17 amino acids. CDR3 sequence reads: CASSFGTRQVLTDTQYF. The CDR3 nucleotides read TGTGCCAGCAGCTTCGGAACTAGACAGGTTCTCACAGATACGCAGTATTTT.

This clonotype has just a few counts. The chain is built from TRBV29-1 and TRBJ2-7; no firm D call. V was shortened by 3 bases and J by 2 bases, with 8 bases between the two germline ends. The germline V gene has CDR1 SQVTM and CDR2 ANQGSEA. CDR3 length equals 12 residues. CDR3 in DNA: TGCAGCGTTGAGGCCAGCGCCTACGAGCAGTACTTC. Its protein product is CSVEASAYEQYF.

This clonotype appeared a few times. The genes are TRBV5-6 and TRBJ1-6; tentatively, D is TRBD1 (6 bases). The CDR3 extends over 21 amino acids. Germline V gives CDR1 SGHDT, CDR2 YYEEEE. The V end lost 4 bases, the J end lost 8 bases, and 34 bases lay between the germline ends. Written as DNA, the CDR3 is TGTGCCAGCAGCAGGGGGTTTTTAGGATTCGAATTGTTTGCGGTGGATTCACCCCTCCACTTT. This gives the protein CASSRGFLGFELFAVDSPLHF.

This clonotype was observed many times. The chain recombines TRBV24-1 with TRBJ2-1, with D possibly matching TRBD2 (6 bases). V was clipped by 6 bases and J by 9 bases, with 8 bases between them. The V gene's germline CDR1 is KGHDR and CDR2 SFDVKD. CDR3 length: 11 residues. CDR3: CATSWGGEQFF. The CDR3 nucleotides are TGTGCCACCAGTTGGGGAGGTGAGCAGTTCTTC.

This clonotype occurred a few times. The chain uses TRBV20-1 and TRBJ1-5; a possible D gene is TRBD1 (6 bases). V was trimmed by 5 bases and J by 0 bases, leaving 23 bases between them. The CDR3 is 18 residues long. The germline V gene has CDR1 DFQATT and CDR2 SNEGSKA (reference sequence). The CDR3 bases are TGCAGTGCTCTAGACAGGTCCACCGCGGGGGCTAGCAATCAGCCCCAGCATTTT. Amino acids: CSALDRSTAGASNQPQHF.

This clonotype came up many times. V usage is TRBV5-1 and J usage is TRBJ1-6; perhaps TRBD1 as D (5 bases). The CDR3 consists of 14 residues. Germline V lookup: CDR1 SGHRS, CDR2 YFSETQ. V was shortened by 0 bases and J by 7 bases, with 8 bases between the two germline ends. The CDR3 reads CASSLDQGNSPLHF. DNA of the CDR3: TGCGCCAGCAGCTTGGACCAGGGCAATTCACCCCTCCACTTT. Variable domain in full (rest from reference TRBV5-1 and TRBJ1-6): KAGVTQTPRYLIKTRGQQVTLSCSPISGHRSVSWYQQTPGQGLQFLFEYFSETQRNKGNFPGRFSGRQFSNSRSEMNVSTLELGDSALYLCASSLDQGNSPLHFGNGTRLTVT.

There are many counts of this clonotype. The chain joins TRBV6-1 to TRBJ1-6, with D uncertain. V was clipped by 10 bases and J by 1 base, with 11 bases between them. This CDR3 spans 14 amino acids. Germline V CDR1 and CDR2: MNHNS, SASEGT. The CDR3 bases are TGTGCCACCCAGAGTCCATCCTATAATTCACCCCTCCACTTT. Its translation is CATQSPSYNSPLHF.

This clonotype was counted between two and nine times. This sequence joins TRBV4-1 and TRBJ2-1, with D perhaps matching TRBD1 or TRBD2 (5 bases each). The CDR3 contains 12 residues. V lost 6 bases to trimming and J lost 12 bases, with 15 bases between them. Germline lookup yields CDR1 MGHRA and CDR2 YSYEKL. DNA for the CDR3: TGCGCCAGCAGGGGGGAAGGGAGAGTGCAGTTCTTC. Its translation is CASRGEGRVQFF.

The rearrangement uses TRBV20-1 and TRBJ2-3, with 12 bases identical to TRBD2. After removal of 5 bases from V and 5 bases from J, the junction contained 17 bases not matched to a gene. The CDR3 loop spans 18 amino acids. The germline CDR1 and CDR2 sequences are DFQATT and SNEGSKA (reference sequence). CDR3 nucleotides: TGCAGTGCTGACCTCGGGGCTAGCGGGAGGGCCCGGGAAGATACGCAGTATTTT. This codes for CSADLGASGRAREDTQYF.

The chain employs TRBV12-3 or TRBV12-4 and TRBJ2-5; maybe TRBD2 (7 bases). The CDR3 spans 14 residues. V gave up 6 bases and J gave up 4 bases, with 15 bases separating them. CDR3 in DNA: TGTGCCAGCAGCGACTGGGGGGGCGGAGAGACCCAGTACTTC. Its translation: CASSDWGGGETQYF.

This CDR3 is CAISEVAGGEETQYF. DNA of the CDR3: TGTGCCATCAGTGAGGTAGCGGGGGGTGAAGAGACCCAGTACTTC. The chain couples TRBV10-3 to TRBJ2-5, with TRBD2 matching 10 bases. This CDR3 region has 15 residues. J gave up 3 bases and V 2 bases, and 3 bases lay outside the gene matches. The germline CDR1 and CDR2 sequences are ENHRY and SYGVKD.

The rearrangement links TRBV11-2 to TRBJ2-4, with TRBD2 matching 10 bases. CDR1 is SGHAT, CDR2 FQNNGV, per germline. The J segment lost 1 base and the V segment lost 5 bases, leaving 14 bases of the junction unmatched. There are 19 residues in the CDR3. The CDR3 region is CASSPQGPSGSRAKNIQYF. CDR3 sequence (DNA): TGTGCCAGCAGCCCCCAGGGGCCTAGCGGGAGTAGGGCCAAAAACATTCAGTACTTC.

This clonotype was recorded a few times. The gene calls are TRBV29-1 and TRBJ1-2, with D unresolved. Looked up from germline, CDR1 is SQVTM and CDR2 is ANQGSEA. The CDR3 extends over 12 amino acids. Trimming removed 7 bases from V and 2 bases from J, with 11 bases in between. This chain's CDR3 is CSAVGRNYGYTF. The CDR3 DNA follows: TGCAGCGCTGTTGGCCGGAACTATGGCTACACCTTC.

This clonotype appeared a few times. This chain joins TRBV7-2 and TRBJ2-1; 8 bases line up with TRBD2. The CDR3 totals 13 residues. Trimming took 4 bases from V and 6 from J; bases not matched to a gene: 2. Looked up from germline, CDR1 is SGHTA and CDR2 is FQGNSA. This chain's CDR3 is CASSYRGGNEQFF. In DNA form, the CDR3 reads TGTGCCAGCAGCTATCGGGGGGGCAATGAGCAGTTCTTC.

There are a few counts of this clonotype. The rearrangement uses TRBV6-1 and TRBJ1-6; TRBD1 is a possible D gene (6 bases). Germline V CDR1 and CDR2: MNHNS, SASEGT. Trimming stripped 8 bases from V and 7 bases from J, with 15 bases between. CDR3 length equals 14 residues. CDR3 sequence reads: CASFPLGGNSPLHF. The CDR3 coding sequence is TGTGCCAGCTTTCCTCTTGGGGGCAATTCACCCCTCCACTTT.

There are a few counts of this clonotype. The chain carries TRBV12-3 or TRBV12-4 and TRBJ2-2; the D gene is possibly TRBD1 (6 bases). The CDR3 loop spans 15 amino acids. V was clipped by 7 bases and J by 0 bases, with 12 bases between them. CDR3 sequence reads: CASMRGDTNTGELFF. CDR3 DNA: TGTGCCAGCATGCGAGGGGACACGAACACCGGGGAGCTGTTTTTT.